The next 24 T cell receptor beta chains were all read from a single sample in a study of blood T cell repertoires in COVID-19. Measured with immunoSEQ multiplex PCR; TCRdb has only the in-frame clones, and not every one. The data hold 200,000 to 250,000 clones, with 80% to 90% observed a single time. Material for sequencing was PBMCs or T cells enriched from blood (not recorded which). The origin of the receptors is a woman in her twenties or thirties who had been exposed to COVID-19.

This chain uses TRBV5-1 with TRBJ1-4; a weak D match, TRBD1 (5 bases). The CDR3 has 15 amino acids. In germline, CDR1 is SGHRS, CDR2 YFSETQ. V was clipped by 0 bases and J by 10 bases, with 16 bases between them. The CDR3 is CASSLAAGTPGKLFF. CDR3 DNA sequence: TGCGCCAGCAGCTTGGCCGCAGGGACTCCCGGAAAACTGTTTTTT.

The count of this clone is one. The rearrangement uses TRBV18 and TRBJ2-2, with D uncertain. The V and J ends lost 3 bases and 2 bases respectively, with 7 bases between them. Germline V gene lookup returns CDR1 KGHSH and CDR2 LQKENI. The CDR3 sequence is 14 residues long. This chain's CDR3 is CASSPTRNTGELFF. Written as DNA, the CDR3 is TGTGCCAGCTCACCGACACGAAACACCGGGGAGCTGTTTTTT.

The chain has TRBV5-1 and TRBJ2-7; weak D call: TRBD2 (5 bases). Per germline, CDR1 SGHRS and CDR2 YFSETQ. The germline V and J ends were trimmed by 1 base and 6 bases, with 11 bases remaining between them. The CDR3 runs 13 residues. In nucleotides, the CDR3 is TGCGCCAGCAGCTTGACTACTAGTGGCGAGCAGTACTTC. Protein sequence: CASSLTTSGEQYF.

The chain employs TRBV10-2 and TRBJ1-5; a weak D match, TRBD1 (5 bases). V lost 1 base, J lost 0 bases, and 16 bases lay in between. This CDR3 is 18 amino acids long. Germline loops: CDR1 WSHSY, CDR2 SAAADI. The CDR3 loop reads CASSEFWARDYSNQPQHF. The CDR3 DNA follows: TGCGCCAGCAGTGAGTTTTGGGCCAGGGACTATAGCAATCAGCCCCAGCATTTT.

In its sample, this clone ranks as medium-sized. The rearrangement joins TRBV6-1 to TRBJ1-6; tentatively, D is TRBD1 (6 bases). Trimming pared 3 bases from V and 7 bases from J, leaving 13 bases between. CDR3 length: 15 residues. Germline V gene data show CDR1 as MNHNS and CDR2 as SASEGT. CDR3 in DNA: TGTGCCAGCAGTGACGGCCAGGGGTTGAATTCACCCCTCCACTTT. Its translation: CASSDGQGLNSPLHF.

The chain combines TRBV5-8 with TRBJ2-1, with 15 nucleotides matching TRBD2. CDR3 size: 19 residues. V lost 3 bases, J lost 2 bases, and 9 bases stayed unmatched. CDR1 SGHTS and CDR2 YDEGEE come from the germline V gene. CDR3 in DNA: TGTGCCAGCAGCTCGATGGGACTAGCGGGAGGCCCCGCCTACAATGAGCAGTTCTTC. As protein: CASSSMGLAGGPAYNEQFF. The whole variable domain, remainder taken from reference TRBV5-8 and TRBJ2-1, is EAGVTQSPTHLIKTRGQQATLRCSPISGHTSVYWYQQALGLGLQFLLWYDEGEERNRGNFPPRFSGRQFPNYSSELNVNALELEDSALYLCASSSMGLAGGPAYNEQFFGPGTRLTVL.

This clone was found once. The J gene is TRBJ2-3, the V gene TRBV12-5; 15 bases map to TRBD2. Germline V gives CDR1 LGHNT, CDR2 FRNRAP. This CDR3 spans 20 amino acids. The trim removed 0 bases at V and 4 bases at J, leaving 11 bases unmatched. This CDR3 is CASGLVPGGLAGGPPDTQYF. CDR3 nucleotides: TGTGCTAGTGGTTTGGTCCCCGGTGGACTAGCGGGAGGGCCACCAGATACGCAGTATTTT.

The chain recombines TRBV4-2 with TRBJ1-5, with unresolved D. The CDR3 is made up of 16 amino acids. Deletions cut 1 base from V and 5 bases from J, with 15 bases between. Germline V gives CDR1 LGHNA, CDR2 YNFKEQ. This CDR3 is CASSQVRDFADQPQHF. The CDR3 bases are TGTGCCAGCAGCCAAGTACGCGATTTTGCGGATCAGCCCCAGCATTTT.

The V and J genes are TRBV16 and TRBJ1-1; possible D gene TRBD1, 6 bases. Trimming shortened V by 2 bases and J by 4 bases, and 11 bases separated the two germline ends. Germline loops: CDR1 KGHSY, CDR2 FQNENV. The CDR3 is 14 residues long. CDR3 nucleotides: TGTGCCAGCAGCCAAGCGACAGGCGGCACTGAAGCTTTCTTT. Translating it yields CASSQATGGTEAFF.

The chain carries TRBV29-1 and TRBJ1-2; no definite D call. The CDR3 sequence is 12 residues long. Germline lookup yields CDR1 SQVTM and CDR2 ANQGSEA. V lost 2 bases to trimming and J lost 6 bases, with 10 bases between them. The CDR3 region has the DNA TGCAGCGTTGAACCCTCACTTCATGGCTACACCTTC. It yields the protein CSVEPSLHGYTF.

This chain links TRBV19 with TRBJ1-4, with D possibly matching TRBD1 (6 bases). The germline CDR1 and CDR2 sequences are LNHDA and SQIVND (reference sequence). Trimming took off 4 bases at V and 7 bases at J, with 19 bases between the two ends. The CDR3 is 16 residues long. The CDR3 DNA follows: TGTGCCAGTAGTACAGTGATCGGTGGACAGTTTGAAAAACTGTTTTTT. Translating gives CASSTVIGGQFEKLFF.

The chain employs TRBV28 and TRBJ1-2, with TRBD1 matching 8 bases. With 5 bases clipped from V and 7 bases from J, the junction kept 12 bases outside the gene matches. Germline V gives CDR1 MDHEN, CDR2 SYDVKM. This CDR3 region has 15 residues. CDR3 amino acids: CASSPWTGHYSGYTF. The CDR3 DNA follows: TGTGCCAGCAGTCCATGGACAGGGCACTACTCTGGCTACACCTTC.

As for this clone: A junction boundary mismatches the germline segment, possibly from a read error. The gene calls are TRBV18 and TRBJ1-1, with 8 bases aligning to TRBD1. This CDR3 region has 15 residues. In germline, CDR1 is KGHSH, CDR2 LQKENI. The CDR3 region is CASSPPAGGVSEAFF. DNA of the CDR3: TGTGCCAGCTCCCCACCGGCAGGGGGCGTCTCTGAAGCTTTCTTT.

The V and J genes are TRBV7-2 and TRBJ2-5; tentatively, D is TRBD1 (6 bases). CDR1 is SGHTA, CDR2 FQGNSA, per germline. The length of the CDR3 is 16 residues. V lost 1 base and J 5 bases, leaving 17 bases between the germline ends. CDR3 amino acids: CASSLGLPTGKETQYF. The CDR3 region has the DNA TGTGCCAGCAGCTTAGGGCTCCCAACAGGGAAGGAGACCCAGTACTTC.

A few counts support this clone. The genes are TRBV27 and TRBJ1-1; D remains ambiguous. The CDR3 is made up of 16 amino acids. Looked up from germline, CDR1 is MNHEY and CDR2 is SMNVEV (reference sequence). Trimming pared 3 bases from V and 2 bases from J, leaving 16 bases between. CDR3 nucleotides: TGTGCCAGCAGTTTTCTCTCCGCGGATCCAAACACTGAAGCTTTCTTT. Its protein is CASSFLSADPNTEAFF.

J is TRBJ1-1 and V is TRBV5-4, with D unresolved. Per the germline V gene, CDR1 is SGHNT and CDR2 is YYREEE (reference sequence). V dropped 0 bases and J dropped 4 bases, with 19 bases sitting between them. CDR3 length: 17 amino acids. Here the CDR3 DNA reads TGTGCCAGCAGCTTGGCCATTCCGGGAAGTCGGGGCACTGAAGCTTTCTTT. Translated: CASSLAIPGSRGTEAFF.

This chain uses TRBV21-1 with TRBJ2-4; the listed D gene, TRBD1, was not tested against the DNA. TRBV21-1 is a pseudogene segment. The CDR3 consists of 16 residues. As DNA, the CDR3 is TGTGCCAGCAGCTACCTAACAGGGGGAATAAAAAACATTCAGTACTTC. This sequence encodes CASSYLTGGIKNIQYF.

The chain has TRBV29-1 and TRBJ2-7; D is possibly TRBD2 (5 bases). Germline values: CDR1 SQVTM, CDR2 ANQGSEA. This CDR3 spans 12 amino acids. V lost 3 bases, J lost 3 bases, and 9 bases lay in between. CDR3 region: CSVEGDLYEQYF. The CDR3 DNA sequence: TGCAGCGTTGAGGGAGACCTCTACGAGCAGTACTTC.

In its sample, this clone was seen a few times. The genes are TRBV3-1 (or the pseudogene TRBV3-2) and TRBJ2-7; possibly TRBD2 for D (5 bases). The CDR3 spans 13 residues. Trimming removed 4 bases at V and 5 bases at J, with 12 bases between. Germline V gene sequence: CDR1 LGHDT, CDR2 YNNKEL (reference sequence). CDR3 in amino acids: CASSRGLLDEQYF. CDR3 in DNA: TGTGCCAGCAGCCGCGGACTTCTCGACGAGCAGTACTTC.

This chain joins TRBV7-2 and TRBJ1-5; D uncertain. This CDR3 comprises 13 residues. The V gene lost 3 bases and the J gene lost 5 bases, with 8 bases spanning the gap. CDR1 SGHTA and CDR2 FQGNSA come from the germline V gene. CDR3 nucleotides: TGTGCCAGCAGCTTTGCCGGAGATCAGCCCCAGCATTTT. This codes for CASSFAGDQPQHF. The entire variable domain, with the rest obtained from reference TRBV7-2 and TRBJ1-5, is as follows: GAGVSQSPSNKVTEKGKDVELRCDPISGHTALYWYRQSLGQGLEFLIYFQGNSAPDKSGLPSDRFSAERTGGSVSTLTIQRTQQEDSAVYLCASSFAGDQPQHFGDGTRLSIL.

The CDR3 nucleotides read TGCGCCAGCAGCCGTATACAATACCGGGTTCGCTCTGGAAACACCATATATTTT. As protein: CASSRIQYRVRSGNTIYF. The rearrangement joins TRBV4-1 to TRBJ1-3; unclear D gene. V was clipped by 4 bases and J by 0 bases, with 19 bases between them. Germline loops: CDR1 MGHRA, CDR2 YSYEKL. The CDR3 length is 18 residues.

The chain combines TRBV30 with TRBJ1-2; TRBD1 matches at 7 bases. With V trimmed by 1 base and J by 1 base, 3 bases remained unmatched. The CDR3 sequence is 14 residues long. Germline V gene data show CDR1 as GTSNPN and CDR2 as SVGIG (reference sequence). CDR3 region: CAWSATGVNYGYTF. The CDR3 coding sequence is TGTGCCTGGAGTGCAACAGGGGTTAACTATGGCTACACCTTC.

This chain uses TRBV2 with TRBJ2-1, with D possibly being TRBD2 (6 bases). The CDR3 covers 16 residues. In germline, CDR1 is SNHLY, CDR2 FYNNEI. With 3 bases removed from V and 7 bases from J, the gap between germline ends came to 19 bases. The CDR3: CASSDWAWEAFNEQFF. In DNA form, the CDR3 reads TGTGCCAGCAGTGACTGGGCGTGGGAGGCCTTTAATGAGCAGTTCTTC.

The gene calls are TRBV4-2 and TRBJ2-2; a weak D match, TRBD2 (7 bases). There are 14 residues in the CDR3. The V gene's germline CDR1 is LGHNA and CDR2 YNFKEQ. The ends were cut back, 0 bases at V and 7 bases at J, with 9 bases in the middle. CDR3 residues: CASSQEGGVGELFF. CDR3 nucleotide sequence: TGTGCCAGCAGCCAAGAAGGGGGGGTCGGGGAGCTGTTTTTT.